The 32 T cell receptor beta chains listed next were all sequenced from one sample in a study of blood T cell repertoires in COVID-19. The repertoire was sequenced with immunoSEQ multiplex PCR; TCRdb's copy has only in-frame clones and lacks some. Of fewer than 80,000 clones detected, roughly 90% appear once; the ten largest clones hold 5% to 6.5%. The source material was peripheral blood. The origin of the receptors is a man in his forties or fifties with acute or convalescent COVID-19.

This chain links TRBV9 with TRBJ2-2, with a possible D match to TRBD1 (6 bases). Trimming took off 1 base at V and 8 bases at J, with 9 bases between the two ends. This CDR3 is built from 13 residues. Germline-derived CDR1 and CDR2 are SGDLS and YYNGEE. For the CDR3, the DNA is TGTGCCAGCAGCGTACAGGGGACGGGGGAGCTGTTTTTT. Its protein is CASSVQGTGELFF.

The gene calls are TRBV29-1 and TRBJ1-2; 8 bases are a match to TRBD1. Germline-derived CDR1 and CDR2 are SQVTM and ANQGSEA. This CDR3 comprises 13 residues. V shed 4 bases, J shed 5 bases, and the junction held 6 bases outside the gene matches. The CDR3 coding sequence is TGCAGCGTTGTAAGGACAGGGCAGTATGGCTACACCTTC. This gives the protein CSVVRTGQYGYTF.

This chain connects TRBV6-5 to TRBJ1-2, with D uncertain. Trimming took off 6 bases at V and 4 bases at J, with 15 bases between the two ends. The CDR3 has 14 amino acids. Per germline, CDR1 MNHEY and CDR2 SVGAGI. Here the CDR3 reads CASRSSGEGYGYTF. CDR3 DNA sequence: TGTGCCAGCAGATCATCGGGAGAGGGCTATGGCTACACCTTC.

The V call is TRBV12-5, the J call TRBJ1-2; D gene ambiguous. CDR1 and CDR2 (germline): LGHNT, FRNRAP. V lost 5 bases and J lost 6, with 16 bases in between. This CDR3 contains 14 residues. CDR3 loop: CASGPRWSFHGYTF. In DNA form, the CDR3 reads TGTGCTAGTGGTCCCCGGTGGAGCTTTCATGGCTACACCTTC.

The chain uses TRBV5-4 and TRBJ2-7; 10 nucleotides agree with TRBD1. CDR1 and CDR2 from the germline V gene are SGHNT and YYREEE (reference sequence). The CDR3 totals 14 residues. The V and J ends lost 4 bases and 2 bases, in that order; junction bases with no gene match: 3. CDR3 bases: TGTGCCAGCAGCGGTGGACAGGGGGCCTACGAGCAGTACTTC. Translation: CASSGGQGAYEQYF.

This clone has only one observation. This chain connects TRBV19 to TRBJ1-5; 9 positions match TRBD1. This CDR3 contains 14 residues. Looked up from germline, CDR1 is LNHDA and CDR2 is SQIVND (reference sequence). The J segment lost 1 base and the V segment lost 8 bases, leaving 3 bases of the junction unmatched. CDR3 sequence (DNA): TGTGCCAGTTCGGACAGGGGAAGCAATCAGCCCCAGCATTTT. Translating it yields CASSDRGSNQPQHF. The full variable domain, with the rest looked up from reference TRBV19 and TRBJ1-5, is DGGITQSPKYLFRKEGQNVTLSCEQNLNHDAMYWYRQDPGQGLRLIYYSQIVNDFQKGDIAEGYSVSREKKESFPLTVTSAQKNPTAFYLCASSDRGSNQPQHFGDGTRLSIL.

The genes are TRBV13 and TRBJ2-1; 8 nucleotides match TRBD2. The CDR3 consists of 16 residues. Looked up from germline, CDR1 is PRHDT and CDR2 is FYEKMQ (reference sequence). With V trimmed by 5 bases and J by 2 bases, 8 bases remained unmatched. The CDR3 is CASSREGTRTYNEQFF. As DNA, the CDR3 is TGTGCCAGCAGCCGAGAGGGGACTAGAACCTACAATGAGCAGTTCTTC.

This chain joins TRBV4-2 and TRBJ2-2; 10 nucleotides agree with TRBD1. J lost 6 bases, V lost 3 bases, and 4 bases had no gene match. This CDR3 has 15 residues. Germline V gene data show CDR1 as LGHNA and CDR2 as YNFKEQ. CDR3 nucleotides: TGTGCCAGCAGCCAGGCCGGGACAGGGGCCGGGGAGCTGTTTTTT. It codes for CASSQAGTGAGELFF.

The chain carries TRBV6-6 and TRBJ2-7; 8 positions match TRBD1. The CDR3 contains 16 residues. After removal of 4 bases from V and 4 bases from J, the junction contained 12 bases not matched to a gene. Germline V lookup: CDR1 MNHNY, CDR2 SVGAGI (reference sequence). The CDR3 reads CASSSPGQGKRYEQYF. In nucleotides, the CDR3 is TGTGCCAGCAGTTCTCCCGGACAGGGAAAACGGTACGAGCAGTACTTC.

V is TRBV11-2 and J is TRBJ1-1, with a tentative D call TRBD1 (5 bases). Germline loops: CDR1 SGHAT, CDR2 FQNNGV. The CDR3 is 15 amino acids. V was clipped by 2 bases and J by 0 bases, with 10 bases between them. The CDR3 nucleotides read TGTGCCAGCAGCTTATATGGGGCCCTGAACACTGAAGCTTTCTTT. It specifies CASSLYGALNTEAFF.

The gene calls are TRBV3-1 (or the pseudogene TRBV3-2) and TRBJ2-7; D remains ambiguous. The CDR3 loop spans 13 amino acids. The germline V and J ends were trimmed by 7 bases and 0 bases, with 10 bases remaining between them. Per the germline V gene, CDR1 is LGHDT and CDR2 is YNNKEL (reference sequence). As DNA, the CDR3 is TGTGCCAGCATGCCGAGGAGCTCCTACGAGCAGTACTTC. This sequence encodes CASMPRSSYEQYF.

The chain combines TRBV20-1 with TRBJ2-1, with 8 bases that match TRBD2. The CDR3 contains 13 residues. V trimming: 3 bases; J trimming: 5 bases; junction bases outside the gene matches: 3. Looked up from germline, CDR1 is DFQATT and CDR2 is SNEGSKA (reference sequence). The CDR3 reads CSASVLADNEQFF. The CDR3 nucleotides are TGCAGTGCTAGTGTACTAGCGGACAATGAGCAGTTCTTC.

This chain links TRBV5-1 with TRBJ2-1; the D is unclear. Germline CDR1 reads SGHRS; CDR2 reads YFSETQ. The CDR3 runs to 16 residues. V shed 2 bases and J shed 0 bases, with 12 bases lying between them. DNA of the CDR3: TGCGCCAGCAGCTTAAGTGAGAGGAGCTCCTACAATGAGCAGTTCTTC. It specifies CASSLSERSSYNEQFF.

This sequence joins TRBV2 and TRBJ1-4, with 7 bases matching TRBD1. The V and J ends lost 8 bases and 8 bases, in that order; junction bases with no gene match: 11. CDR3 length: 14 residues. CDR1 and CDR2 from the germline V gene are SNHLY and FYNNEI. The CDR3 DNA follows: TGTGCCAGCTCACCGGACAGGTTCGTGGAAAAACTGTTTTTT. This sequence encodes CASSPDRFVEKLFF. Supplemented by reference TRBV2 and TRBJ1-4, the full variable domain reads EPEVTQTPSHQVTQMGQEVILRCVPISNHLYFYWYRQILGQKVEFLVSFYNNEISEKSEIFDDQFSVERPDGSNFTLKIRSTKLEDSAMYFCASSPDRFVEKLFFGSGTQLSVL.

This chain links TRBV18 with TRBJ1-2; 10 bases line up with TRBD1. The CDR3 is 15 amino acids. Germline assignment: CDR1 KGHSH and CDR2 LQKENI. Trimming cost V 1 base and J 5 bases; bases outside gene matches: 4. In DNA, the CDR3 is TGTGCCAGCTCACCACGAGGACAGGGGGTTTATGGCTACACCTTC. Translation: CASSPRGQGVYGYTF.

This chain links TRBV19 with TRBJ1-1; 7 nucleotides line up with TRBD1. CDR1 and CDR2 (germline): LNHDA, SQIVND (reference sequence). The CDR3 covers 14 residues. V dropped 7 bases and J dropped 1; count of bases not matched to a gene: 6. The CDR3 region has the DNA TGTGCCAGTACCGAACAGGGGAGGAACACTGAAGCTTTCTTT. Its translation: CASTEQGRNTEAFF. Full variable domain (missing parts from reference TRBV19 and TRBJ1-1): DGGITQSPKYLFRKEGQNVTLSCEQNLNHDAMYWYRQDPGQGLRLIYYSQIVNDFQKGDIAEGYSVSREKKESFPLTVTSAQKNPTAFYLCASTEQGRNTEAFFGQGTRLTVV.

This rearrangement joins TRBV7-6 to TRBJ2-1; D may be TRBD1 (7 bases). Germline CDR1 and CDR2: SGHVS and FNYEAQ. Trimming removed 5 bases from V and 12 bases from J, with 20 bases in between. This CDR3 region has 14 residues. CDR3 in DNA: TGTGCCAGCAGCAACCCGGACCAGGGGGGCGGGCAGTTCTTC. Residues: CASSNPDQGGGQFF.

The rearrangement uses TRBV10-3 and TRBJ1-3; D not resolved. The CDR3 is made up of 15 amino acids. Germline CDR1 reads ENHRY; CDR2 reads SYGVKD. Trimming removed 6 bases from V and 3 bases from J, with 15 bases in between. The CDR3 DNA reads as TGTGCCATCAGGATTCCCTCAGATGATGGAAACACCATATATTTT. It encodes CAIRIPSDDGNTIYF.

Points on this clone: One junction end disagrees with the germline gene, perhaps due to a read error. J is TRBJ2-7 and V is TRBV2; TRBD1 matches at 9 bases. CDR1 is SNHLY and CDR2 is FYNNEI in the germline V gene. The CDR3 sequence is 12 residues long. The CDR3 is CASSEFGTGWVF. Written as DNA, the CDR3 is TGTGCCAGCAGTGAATTCGGGACAGGGTGGGTTTTC.

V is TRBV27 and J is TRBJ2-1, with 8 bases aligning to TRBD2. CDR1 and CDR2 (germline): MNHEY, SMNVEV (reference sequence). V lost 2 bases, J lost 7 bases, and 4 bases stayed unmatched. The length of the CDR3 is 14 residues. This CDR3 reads CASSLSGSFNEQFF. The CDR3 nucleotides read TGTGCCAGCAGTTTAAGCGGGAGTTTTAATGAGCAGTTCTTC.

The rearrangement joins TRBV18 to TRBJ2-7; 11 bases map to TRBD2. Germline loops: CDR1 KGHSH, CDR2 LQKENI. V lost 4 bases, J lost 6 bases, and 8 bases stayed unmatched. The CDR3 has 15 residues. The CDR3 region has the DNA TGTGCCAGCTCACTTGATAGCGGGAGGGCGGGCGAGCAGTACTTC. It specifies CASSLDSGRAGEQYF.

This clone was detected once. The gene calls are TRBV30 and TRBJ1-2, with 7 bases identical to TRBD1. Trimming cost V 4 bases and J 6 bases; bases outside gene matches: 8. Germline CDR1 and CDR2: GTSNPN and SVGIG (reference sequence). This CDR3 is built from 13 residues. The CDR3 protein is CAWKTGLENGYTF. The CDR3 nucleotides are TGTGCCTGGAAGACAGGGCTAGAGAATGGCTACACCTTC.

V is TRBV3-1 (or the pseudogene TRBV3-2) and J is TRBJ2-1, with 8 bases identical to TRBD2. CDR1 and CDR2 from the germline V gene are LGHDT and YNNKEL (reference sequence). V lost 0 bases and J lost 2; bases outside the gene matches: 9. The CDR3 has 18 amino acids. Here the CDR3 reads CASSQEVPSGSPYNEQFF. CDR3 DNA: TGTGCCAGCAGCCAAGAGGTGCCCAGCGGGAGTCCCTACAATGAGCAGTTCTTC.

CDR3 loop: CASSPRASSYEQYF. In DNA, the CDR3 is TGTGCCAGCAGTCCGCGGGCGAGCTCCTACGAGCAGTACTTC. The chain employs TRBV27 and TRBJ2-7, with D tentatively TRBD2 (5 bases). Germline V CDR1 and CDR2: MNHEY, SMNVEV (reference sequence). The CDR3 length is 14 residues. The V end was cut by 5 bases, the J end by 0 bases, with 11 bases between.

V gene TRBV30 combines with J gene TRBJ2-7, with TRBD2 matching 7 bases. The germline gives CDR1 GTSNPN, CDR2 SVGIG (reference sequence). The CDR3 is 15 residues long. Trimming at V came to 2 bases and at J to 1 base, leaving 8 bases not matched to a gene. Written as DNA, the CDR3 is TGTGCCTGGAGTTGGAGCGGGAAGACGTCCTACGAGCAGTACTTC. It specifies CAWSWSGKTSYEQYF.

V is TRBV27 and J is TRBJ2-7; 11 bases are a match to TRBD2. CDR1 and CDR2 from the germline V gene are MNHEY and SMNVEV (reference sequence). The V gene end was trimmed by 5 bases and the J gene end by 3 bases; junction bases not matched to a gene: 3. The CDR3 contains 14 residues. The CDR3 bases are TGTGCCAGCAGTCGCGGACTAGCGGGCTACGAGCAGTACTTC. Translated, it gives CASSRGLAGYEQYF.

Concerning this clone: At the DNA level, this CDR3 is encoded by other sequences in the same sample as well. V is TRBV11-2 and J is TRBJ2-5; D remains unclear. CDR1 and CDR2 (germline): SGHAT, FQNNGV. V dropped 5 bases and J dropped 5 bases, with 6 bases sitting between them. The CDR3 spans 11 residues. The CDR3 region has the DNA TGTGCCAGCAGCCTACGGGAGACCCAGTACTTC. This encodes CASSLRETQYF.

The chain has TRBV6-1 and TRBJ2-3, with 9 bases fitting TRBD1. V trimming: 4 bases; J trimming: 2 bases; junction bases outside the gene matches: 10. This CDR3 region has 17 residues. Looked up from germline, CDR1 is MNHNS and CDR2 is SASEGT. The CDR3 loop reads CASSAGSGTGYTDTQYF. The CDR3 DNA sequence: TGTGCCAGCAGTGCGGGATCCGGGACAGGGTACACAGATACGCAGTATTTT.

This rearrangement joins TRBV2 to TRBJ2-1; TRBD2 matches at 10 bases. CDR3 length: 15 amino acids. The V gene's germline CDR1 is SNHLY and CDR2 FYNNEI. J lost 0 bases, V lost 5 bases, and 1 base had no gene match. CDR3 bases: TGTGCCAGCAGTTGGACTAGCGGCTCCTACAATGAGCAGTTCTTC. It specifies CASSWTSGSYNEQFF.

DNA of the CDR3: TGTGCCACTTCAGTACTAGGGCGCGGGGATACGCAGTATTTT. Amino acid sequence: CATSVLGRGDTQYF. This rearrangement joins TRBV19 to TRBJ2-3, with D possibly matching TRBD2 (5 bases). CDR3 length: 14 residues. Between the trimmed V and J ends, which lost 10 bases and 6 bases, there was a span of 20 bases. The V gene's germline CDR1 is LNHDA and CDR2 SQIVND (reference sequence).

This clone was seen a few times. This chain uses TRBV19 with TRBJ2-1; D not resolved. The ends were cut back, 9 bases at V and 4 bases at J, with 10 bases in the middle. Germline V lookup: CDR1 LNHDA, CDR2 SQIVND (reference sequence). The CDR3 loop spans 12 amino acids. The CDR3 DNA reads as TGTGCCAGCCAGAACGGGTACAATGAGCAGTTCTTC. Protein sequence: CASQNGYNEQFF.

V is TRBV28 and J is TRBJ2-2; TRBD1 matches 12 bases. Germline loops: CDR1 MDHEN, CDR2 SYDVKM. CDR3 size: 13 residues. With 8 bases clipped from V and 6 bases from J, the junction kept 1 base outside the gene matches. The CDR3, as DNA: TGTGCCAGCGGGACAGGGGGCCCCGGGGAGCTGTTTTTT. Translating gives CASGTGGPGELFF.